This T cell receptor beta chain was identified in a study of blood T cell repertoires in COVID-19. Assay used: immunoSEQ multiplex PCR; TCRdb lists only in-frame clones, some missing. Of about 210,000 clones in the sample, about 83% were seen once. The CDR3 is made up of 15 amino acids. CDR1 is ENHRY, CDR2 SYGVKD, per germline. Trimming cost V 7 bases and J 1 base, with 14 bases left between them. The chain recombines TRBV10-3 with TRBJ2-1; a weak D match, TRBD2 (6 bases). The receptor was isolated from a woman in her twenties or thirties who had been exposed to COVID-19. The sample was PBMCs or T cells enriched from blood (not recorded which). In DNA form, the CDR3 reads TGTGCCATCAAACAGACGGGAGAGTCCTACAATGAGCAGTTCTTC. Protein sequence: CAIKQTGESYNEQFF.